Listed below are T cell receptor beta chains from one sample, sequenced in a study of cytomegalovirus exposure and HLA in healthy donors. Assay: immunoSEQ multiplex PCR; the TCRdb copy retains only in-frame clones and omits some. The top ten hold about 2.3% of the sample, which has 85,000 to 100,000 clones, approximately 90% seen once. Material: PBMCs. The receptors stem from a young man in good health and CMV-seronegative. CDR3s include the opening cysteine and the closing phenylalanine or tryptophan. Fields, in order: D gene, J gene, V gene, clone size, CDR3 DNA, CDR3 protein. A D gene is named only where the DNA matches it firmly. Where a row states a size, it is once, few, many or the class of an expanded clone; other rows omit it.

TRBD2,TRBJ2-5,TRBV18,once,TGTGCCAGCTCACCACCTAGCGGGCTGCGTGAGACCCAGTACTTC,CASSPPSGLRETQYF
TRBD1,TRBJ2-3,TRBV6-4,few,TGTGCCAGCAGTGGGGACAGGGACACAGATACGCAGTATTTT,CASSGDRDTDTQYF
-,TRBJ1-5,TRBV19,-,TGTGCCAGTAGTCCGTTTAGCGGCAATCAGCCCCAGCATTTT,CASSPFSGNQPQHF
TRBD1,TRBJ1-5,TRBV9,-,TGTGCCAGCAGCGCCCGGGACAGGGGTCGGCCCCAGCATTTT,CASSARDRGRPQHF
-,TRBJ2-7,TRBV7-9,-,TGTGCCAGCAGCTTTTGGGCTTCTCACGACTACGAGCAGTACTTC,CASSFWASHDYEQYF
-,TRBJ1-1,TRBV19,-,TGTGCCAGTAGTATCCGGGGAGCTGGACGTCAGAACACTGAAGCTTTCTTT,CASSIRGAGRQNTEAFF
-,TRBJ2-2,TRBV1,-,TGCACCAGCAGCCAGAGGTTCGCGGCTACGAACACCGGGGAGCTGTTTTTT,CTSSQRFAATNTGELFF
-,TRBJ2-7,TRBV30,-,TGTGCCTGGAGTGTCGGGGTTACCTACGAGCAGTACTTC,CAWSVGVTYEQYF
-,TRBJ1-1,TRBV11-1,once,TGTGCCAGCAGCCTGCAGGGAATTGAAGCTTTCTTT,CASSLQGIEAFF
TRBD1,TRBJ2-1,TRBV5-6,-,TGTGCCAGCAGCTTAAGACAGGGGGCAACGTACAATGAGCAGTTCTTC,CASSLRQGATYNEQFF
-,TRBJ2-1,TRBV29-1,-,TGCAGCGTTGCCAGGGTTCTTCGCAATGAGCAGTTCTTC,CSVARVLRNEQFF
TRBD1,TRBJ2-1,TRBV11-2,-,TGTGCCAGCAGCTCCGATCCAGGGGGCCACAATGAGCAGTTCTTC,CASSSDPGGHNEQFF
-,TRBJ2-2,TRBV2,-,TGTGCCAGCATGCTCCAGGGTTACACCGGGGAGCTGTTTTTT,CASMLQGYTGELFF
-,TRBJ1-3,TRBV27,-,TGTGCCAGCAGTCCACAGACCTCGGGAGCCTCTGGAAACACCATATATTTT,CASSPQTSGASGNTIYF
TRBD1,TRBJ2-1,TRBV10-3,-,TGTGCCATCAGCAGGGGGAATGAGCAGTTCTTC,CAISRGNEQFF
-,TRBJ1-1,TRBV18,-,TGTGCCAGCTCACCACAGGCAGGGGTCCCCATGAACACTGAAGCTTTCTTT,CASSPQAGVPMNTEAFF
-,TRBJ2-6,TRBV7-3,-,TGTGCCAGCAGCTTGAACGGGGGAGCTGGGGCCAACGTCCTGACTTTC,CASSLNGGAGANVLTF
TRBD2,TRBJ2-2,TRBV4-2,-,TGTGCCAGCAGCCAAGGAGCGGGAGCTCGCACCGGGGAGCTGTTTTTT,CASSQGAGARTGELFF
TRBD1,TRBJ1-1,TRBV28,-,TGTGCCAGCAGTTTATCGACAGGGGGTCATTACACTGAAGCTTTCTTT,CASSLSTGGHYTEAFF
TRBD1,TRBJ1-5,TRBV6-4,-,TGTGCCAGCAGCGTGGACAGGGCGCAGCCCCAGCATTTT,CASSVDRAQPQHF
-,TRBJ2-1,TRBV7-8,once,TGTGCCAGCACCCTAGGCTTGGAGGGCAATGAGCAGTTCTTC,CASTLGLEGNEQFF
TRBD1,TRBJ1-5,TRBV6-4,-,TGTGCCATTCCGACAGGGAGCAATCAGCCCCAGCATTTT,CAIPTGSNQPQHF